A selection of T cell receptor beta chains follows, all from one sample in a study of cytomegalovirus exposure and HLA in healthy donors. Sequencing used immunoSEQ multiplex PCR; TCRdb keeps in-frame clones, though not all of them. The sample includes approximately 150,000 clones, 70% to 85% of them seen just once. The sample taken for sequencing was PBMCs. The receptors originated from a man aged 40-49 years in good health and CMV-seronegative. The CDR3 runs from the conserved cysteine through the conserved F or W. The order of the fields is J gene, V gene, D gene, clone size, CDR3 protein, CDR3 DNA. A D gene is named only where the DNA matches it firmly. Not all rows give a size; the values are once, few, many and, for expanded clones, a class.

>TRBJ2-1|TRBV20-1|NA|NA
CSSTDNEQFF
TGCAGTTCCACGGACAATGAGCAGTTCTTC
>TRBJ2-3|TRBV21-1|NA|NA
CASFGQWAMDTQYF
TGTGCCAGCTTCGGCCAGTGGGCGATGGATACGCAGTATTTT
>TRBJ2-7|TRBV6-6|NA|NA
CASTTASSYEQYF
TGTGCCAGCACGACCGCTAGCTCCTACGAGCAGTACTTC
>TRBJ2-2|TRBV27|TRBD2|NA
CASRPGTRLGTGELFF
TGTGCCAGCAGACCCGGGACTAGGTTAGGGACCGGGGAGCTGTTTTTT
>TRBJ1-5|TRBV6-1|TRBD1|NA
CASSAPGQGNPSNQPQHF
TGTGCCAGCAGTGCACCGGGACAGGGGAATCCTAGCAATCAGCCCCAGCATTTT
>TRBJ2-2|TRBV19|NA|few
CASRKTSGGNTGELFF
TGTGCCAGTAGAAAGACCAGCGGAGGAAACACCGGGGAGCTGTTTTTT
>TRBJ1-6|TRBV6-1|TRBD1|NA
CASRAGTGGDSPLHF
TGTGCCAGCCGGGCCGGGACAGGGGGCGATTCACCCCTCCACTTT
>TRBJ2-5|TRBV9|NA|once
CASSPTTGMMGTQYF
TGTGCCAGCAGCCCTACAACAGGGATGATGGGGACCCAGTACTTC
>TRBJ2-5|TRBV6-1|NA|NA
CASSESGNQETQYF
TGTGCCAGCAGTGAATCAGGGAACCAAGAGACCCAGTACTTC
>TRBJ2-3|TRBV28|TRBD2|NA
CASSSRLAGAKDTQYF
TGTGCCAGCAGTTCTAGACTAGCGGGAGCAAAAGATACGCAGTATTTT
>TRBJ2-1|TRBV19|NA|NA
CASSIDRPASNEQFF
TGTGCCAGTAGTATAGATCGGCCAGCGTCCAATGAGCAGTTCTTC
>TRBJ2-7|TRBV30|NA|few
CAWRVAGNSYEQYF
TGTGCCTGGAGGGTGGCAGGGAACTCCTACGAGCAGTACTTC
>TRBJ2-7|TRBV28|TRBD2|NA
CASSLPQSGALSSYEQYF
TGTGCCAGCAGTTTACCTCAAAGCGGGGCCCTGAGCTCCTACGAGCAGTACTTC
>TRBJ2-6|TRBV6-1|TRBD1|few
CASSESRDRAHTGANGLTF
TGTGCCAGCAGTGAATCGAGGGACAGGGCCCATACAGGGGCCAACGGCCTGACTTTC
>TRBJ2-2|TRBV7-9|NA|few
CASSQPRGTPNTGELFF
TGTGCCAGCAGCCAACCAAGGGGGACCCCGAACACCGGGGAGCTGTTTTTT
>TRBJ2-3|TRBV4-1|TRBD2|NA
CATRGQTSSGSSDTQYF
TGCGCCACCAGGGGTCAGACCTCTAGCGGGAGTTCAGATACGCAGTATTTT
>TRBJ2-3|TRBV4-1|NA|NA
CASSQVSDTQYF
TGCGCCAGCAGCCAAGTCTCAGATACGCAGTATTTT
>TRBJ1-5|TRBV5-1|NA|NA
CASSPIQGDQPQHF
TGCGCCAGCAGCCCCATACAAGGGGATCAGCCCCAGCATTTT
>TRBJ1-4|TRBV10-1|NA|NA
CASSESNRDGTEKLFF
TGCGCCAGCAGTGAGTCGAATAGGGACGGGACAGAAAAACTGTTTTTT
>TRBJ2-3|TRBV5-1|NA|NA
CASSLDGRSATQYF
TGCGCCAGCAGCTTGGATGGCAGGTCGGCTACGCAGTATTTT
>TRBJ2-7|TRBV4-1|TRBD1|few
CASSQSPGQGTYEQYF
TGCGCCAGCAGCCAGAGTCCGGGACAGGGGACCTACGAGCAGTACTTC
>TRBJ2-7|TRBV6-1|NA|few
CASSEGGRGYYEQYF
TGTGCCAGCAGTGAAGGGGGTCGGGGATACTACGAGCAGTACTTC
>TRBJ1-1|TRBV28|TRBD1|NA
CASSPLDREYTEAFF
TGTGCCAGCAGTCCCTTGGACAGGGAATACACTGAAGCTTTCTTT
>TRBJ2-7|TRBV6-1|TRBD1|NA
CASSLRDSTYEQYF
TGTGCCAGCAGCCTTCGGGACAGTACCTACGAGCAGTACTTC
>TRBJ2-7|TRBV10-3|TRBD2|once
CAISPAGFAYEQYF
TGTGCCATCAGTCCAGCGGGGTTTGCCTACGAGCAGTACTTC
>TRBJ2-5|TRBV23-1|NA|once
CASSPQGQETQYF
TGCGCCAGCAGTCCACAGGGTCAAGAGACCCAGTACTTC
>TRBJ2-5|TRBV7-2|TRBD1|NA
CASSYPGGSQYF
TGTGCCAGCAGCTACCCAGGGGGCAGCCAGTACTTC
>TRBJ1-2|TRBV7-2|NA|NA
CASSSQGRDYGYTF
TGTGCCAGCAGCTCGCAGGGGCGCGACTATGGCTACACCTTC
>TRBJ2-5|TRBV28|TRBD2|NA
CASSFSPGRARAGTQYF
TGTGCCAGCAGTTTTTCCCCCGGGAGGGCCAGAGCGGGGACCCAGTACTTC
>TRBJ2-3|TRBV5-4|TRBD1|NA
CASRHNRGSDTQYF
TGTGCCAGCAGGCACAACAGGGGTTCAGATACGCAGTATTTT
>TRBJ2-1|TRBV5-4|TRBD1|once
CASSSRGQGAYNEQFF
TGTGCCAGCAGCTCGAGGGGACAGGGGGCTTACAATGAGCAGTTCTTC
>TRBJ2-7|TRBV5-6|NA|NA
CASSSGTALSYEQYF
TGTGCCAGCAGCTCGGGAACAGCCCTTTCCTACGAGCAGTACTTC
>TRBJ2-1|TRBV4-1|NA|NA
CASSQVSGYNEQFF
TGCGCCAGCAGCCAAGTATCCGGGTACAATGAGCAGTTCTTC
>TRBJ2-4|TRBV28|TRBD1|NA
CAGLSTGANSQYF
TGTGCCGGCCTCTCGACAGGGGCTAACAGTCAGTACTTC
>TRBJ1-5|TRBV19|TRBD1|NA
CASSGQGWAPQHF
TGTGCCAGTAGCGGACAGGGATGGGCGCCCCAGCATTTT
>TRBJ2-3|TRBV5-4|NA|NA
CASSLTGSTDTQYF
TGTGCCAGCAGCTTAACAGGTAGCACAGATACGCAGTATTTT
>TRBJ2-5|TRBV5-8|TRBD2|NA
CASSTLAGGGQETQYF
TGTGCCAGCAGCACATTAGCGGGAGGGGGCCAAGAGACCCAGTACTTC
>TRBJ2-1|TRBV5-1|TRBD2|NA
CASSLGGSVDKQFF
TGCGCCAGCAGCTTAGGCGGGAGCGTGGATAAGCAGTTCTTC